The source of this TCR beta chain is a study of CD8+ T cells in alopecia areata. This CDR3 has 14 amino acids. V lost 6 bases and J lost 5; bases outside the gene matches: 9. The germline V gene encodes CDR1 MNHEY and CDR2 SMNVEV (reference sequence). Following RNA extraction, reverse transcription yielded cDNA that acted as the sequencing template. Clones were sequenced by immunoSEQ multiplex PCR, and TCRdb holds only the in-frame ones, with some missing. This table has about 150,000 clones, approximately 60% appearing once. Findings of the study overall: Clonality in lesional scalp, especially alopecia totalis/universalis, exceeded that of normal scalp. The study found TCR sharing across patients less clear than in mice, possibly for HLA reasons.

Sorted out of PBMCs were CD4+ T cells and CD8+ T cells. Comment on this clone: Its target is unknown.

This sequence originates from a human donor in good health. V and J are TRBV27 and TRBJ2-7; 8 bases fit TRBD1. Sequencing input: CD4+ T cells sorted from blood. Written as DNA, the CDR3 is TGTGCCAGCAGGCCAAGTGGGACAGGCAACGAGCAGTACTTC. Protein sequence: CASRPSGTGNEQYF.